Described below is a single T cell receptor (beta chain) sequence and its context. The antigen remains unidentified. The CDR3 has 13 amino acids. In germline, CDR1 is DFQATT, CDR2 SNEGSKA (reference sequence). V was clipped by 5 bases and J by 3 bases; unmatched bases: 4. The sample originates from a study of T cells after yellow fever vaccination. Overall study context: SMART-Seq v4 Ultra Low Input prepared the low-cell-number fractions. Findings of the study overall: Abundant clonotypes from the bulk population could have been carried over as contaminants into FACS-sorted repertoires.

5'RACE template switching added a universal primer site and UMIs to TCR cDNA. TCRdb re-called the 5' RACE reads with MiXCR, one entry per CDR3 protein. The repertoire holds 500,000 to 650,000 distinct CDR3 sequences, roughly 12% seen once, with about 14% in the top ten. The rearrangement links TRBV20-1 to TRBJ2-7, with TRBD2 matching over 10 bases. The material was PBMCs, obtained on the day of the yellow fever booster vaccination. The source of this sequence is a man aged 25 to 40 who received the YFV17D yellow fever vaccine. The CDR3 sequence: CSAGGLASYEQYF. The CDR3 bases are TGCAGTGCTGGGGGACTAGCGAGCTACGAGCAGTACTTC.